The present T cell receptor beta chain was sequenced within a study of OX40 agonist ivuxolimab in advanced cancers. Overall study: Patients took ivuxolimab, an agonistic anti-OX40 (CD134) antibody. Aged roughly 23 to 90 with a mean of approximately 57 years, they were around 79% male. General study findings and limits: CD8+ T cells showed, on average, more clonal expansion than CD4+ cells.

V lost 1 base, J lost 0 bases, and 4 bases lay in between. This CDR3 spans 14 amino acids. Germline CDR1 LNHDA, CDR2 SQIVND (reference sequence). Individuals having autoimmune disease history or systemic immunosuppression were not enrolled. Profiled with immunoSEQ multiplex PCR; TCRdb holds only in-frame clones, not every one. The table includes roughly 50,000 clones, about 84% detected once. Note on this clone: Antigen: not known.

The chain has TRBV19 and TRBJ1-3; D uncertain. The clonotype originates from an adult with an advanced solid tumor such as melanoma, head and neck, liver or kidney cancer. The source material was CD4+ or CD8+ T cells sorted from blood, sampled in a trial of the OX40 agonist ivuxolimab. This CDR3 reads CASSIVSSGNTIYF. CDR3 sequence (DNA): TGTGCCAGTAGTATAGTGTCCTCTGGAAACACCATATATTTT. The complete variable domain, with remaining parts taken from reference TRBV19 and TRBJ1-3, reads DGGITQSPKYLFRKEGQNVTLSCEQNLNHDAMYWYRQDPGQGLRLIYYSQIVNDFQKGDIAEGYSVSREKKESFPLTVTSAQKNPTAFYLCASSIVSSGNTIYFGEGSWLTVV.